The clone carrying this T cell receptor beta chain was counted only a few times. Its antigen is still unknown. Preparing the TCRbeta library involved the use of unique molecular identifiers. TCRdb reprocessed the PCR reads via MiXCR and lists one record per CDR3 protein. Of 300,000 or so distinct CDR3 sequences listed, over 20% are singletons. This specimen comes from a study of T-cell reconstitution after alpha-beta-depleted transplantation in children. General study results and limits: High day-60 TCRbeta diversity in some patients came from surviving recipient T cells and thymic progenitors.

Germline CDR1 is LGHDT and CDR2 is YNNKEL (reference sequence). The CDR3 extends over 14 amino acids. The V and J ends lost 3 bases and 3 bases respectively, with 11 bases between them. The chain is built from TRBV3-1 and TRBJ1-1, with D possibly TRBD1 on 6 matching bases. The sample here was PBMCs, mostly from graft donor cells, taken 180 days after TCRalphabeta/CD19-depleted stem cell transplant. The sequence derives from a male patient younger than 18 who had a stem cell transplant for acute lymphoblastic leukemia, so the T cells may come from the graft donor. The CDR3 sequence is CASSHTTGDTEAFF. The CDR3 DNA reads TGTGCCAGCAGCCACACGACAGGAGACACTGAAGCTTTCTTT.